This is a list of T cell receptor beta chains from one sample in a study of T cells in localized non-small cell lung cancer. Assay: immunoSEQ multiplex PCR; the TCRdb copy retains only in-frame clones and omits some. This repertoire shows 35,000 to 40,000 clones, 82% found once; its top ten account for around a sixth. Sequenced material: peripheral blood, taken before any cancer treatment. These receptors were collected from a male donor at least 60 years old with stage III squamous cell lung carcinoma. CDR3s include the opening cysteine and the closing phenylalanine or tryptophan. The order of the fields is V gene, CDR3 protein.

v_call: TRBV30
cdr3_aa: CAWSVYSNTEAFF

v_call: TRBV5-1
cdr3_aa: CASSPATRTEAFF

v_call: TRBV11-2
cdr3_aa: CASSSRLAKNIQYF

v_call: TRBV5-1
cdr3_aa: CASSLNSDTQYF

v_call: TRBV5-1
cdr3_aa: CASSSSDRFYGYTF

v_call: TRBV19
cdr3_aa: CASTDGVSNTEAFF

v_call: TRBV14
cdr3_aa: CASSLRQGVFYEQYF

v_call: TRBV14
cdr3_aa: CASSQDRGGDIPDTQYF

v_call: TRBV7-9
cdr3_aa: CASSLVGTEEWGYTF

v_call: TRBV7-8
cdr3_aa: CASSLGGLRKSTDTQYF

v_call: TRBV19
cdr3_aa: CASSIRYGYTF

v_call: TRBV7-8
cdr3_aa: CASSLTPGHGVGRNEQFF

v_call: TRBV6-1
cdr3_aa: CASSEGGRREKLFF

v_call: TRBV19
cdr3_aa: CASTSIGEGGNEQFF

v_call: TRBV7-2
cdr3_aa: CASSFNSGGEKLFF

v_call: TRBV5-4
cdr3_aa: CASSRTSGRKNEQFF

v_call: TRBV27
cdr3_aa: CASSLAGSSYNEQFF

v_call: TRBV6-6
cdr3_aa: CASSYPGTEGNTIYF

v_call: TRBV29-1
cdr3_aa: CSGYWTANTEAFF

v_call: TRBV29-1
cdr3_aa: CSLKGDSTEAFF

v_call: TRBV5-4
cdr3_aa: CASSLRHNNEKLFF

v_call: TRBV5-1
cdr3_aa: CASSLDGQGARGYTF